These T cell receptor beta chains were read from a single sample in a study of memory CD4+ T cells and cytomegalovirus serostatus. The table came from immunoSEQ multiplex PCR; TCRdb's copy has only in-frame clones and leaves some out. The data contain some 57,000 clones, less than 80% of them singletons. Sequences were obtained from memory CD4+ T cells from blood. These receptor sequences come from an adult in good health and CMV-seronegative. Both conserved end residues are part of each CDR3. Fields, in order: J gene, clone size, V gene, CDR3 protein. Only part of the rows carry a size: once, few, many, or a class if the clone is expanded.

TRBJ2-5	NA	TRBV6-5	CASSYSTHQETQYF
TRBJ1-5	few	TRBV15	CATSLPTPSPQHF
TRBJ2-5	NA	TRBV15	CATSRDDAYQETQYF
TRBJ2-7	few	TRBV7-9	CASSLSQGGGYEQYF
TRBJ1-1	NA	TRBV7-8	CASSSRGYGVTEAFF
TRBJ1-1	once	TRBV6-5	CASRVTGGGTEAFF
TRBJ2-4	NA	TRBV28	CASSLLAGGLAKNIQYF
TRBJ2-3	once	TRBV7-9	CASSSTDTQYF
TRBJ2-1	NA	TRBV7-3	CASSPSGDNEQFF
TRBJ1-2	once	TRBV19	CASRDVAGELYGYTF
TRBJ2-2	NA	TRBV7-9	CASSSRRLGAGELFF
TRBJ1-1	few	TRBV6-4	CASTPSPGNTEAFF
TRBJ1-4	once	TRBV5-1	CASSFALRGRANEKLFF
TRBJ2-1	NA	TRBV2	CASSEARGGYNEQFF
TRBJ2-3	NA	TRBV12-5	CASGGQGYTDTQYF
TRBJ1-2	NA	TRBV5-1	CASNVGALTYGYTF
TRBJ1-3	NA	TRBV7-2	CASSSGGHIFGNTIYF
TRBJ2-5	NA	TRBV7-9	CASSRTGGRQETQYF
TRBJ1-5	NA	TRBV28	CASRMSSGGQHQPQHF
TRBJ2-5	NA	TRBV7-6	CASSLVLETQYF
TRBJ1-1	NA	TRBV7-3	CASSLAANTEAFF
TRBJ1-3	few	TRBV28	CASLSGNRNTIYF